The source of this T cell receptor (beta chain) is a study of blood T cell repertoires in COVID-19. Only in-frame clones appear in the TCRdb table, and some are missing; sequencing was by immunoSEQ multiplex PCR. The table records 260,000 or so clones, roughly 89% of them present only once. Germline assignment: CDR1 SGHNT and CDR2 YYREEE (reference sequence). CDR3 size: 15 residues. V was pared by 4 bases and J by 4 bases, with 17 bases between. The receptor was derived from a woman aged 25 to 39 with acute COVID-19. The rearrangement uses TRBV5-4 and TRBJ1-1; D may be TRBD1 (5 bases). The material sequenced was PBMCs or T cells enriched from blood (not recorded which). The CDR3 loop is CASSMDDRHSTEAFF. In DNA, the CDR3 is TGTGCCAGCAGCATGGACGACAGACATTCCACTGAAGCTTTCTTT.